This T cell receptor beta chain was observed in a study of blood T cells in healthy people across ages (dated by TCRdb to 2014 to 2015). For context, the study as a whole: Template switching captured roughly one uniquely barcoded TCR beta cDNA molecule per two T cells in model experiments. Age-related changes in TCR beta repertoire diversity were measured in the study by deep sequencing normalized with unique cDNA molecular identifiers. Donors were grouped into four age groups: young (average about 15 years), middle-aged (roughly 37), aged (around 56) and long-lived (82). To avoid experimental bias, donors of different ages were spread randomly across the sequencing lanes. For two donors (one aged 18 to 29 and one aged 80 or older), the study analyzed two additional independent replicas of 1 million unique cDNA reads from the same blood draw. Overall study results and their limits: As age increased, observed TCR beta diversity per million T cells dropped in a roughly linear way, and a significant reduction was already evident by age 40. Compared with the aged group, the long-lived group had more naive CD4+ T cells, fewer expanded clones and increased TCR diversity, suggesting age selection. The CMV infection status of donors was not known, potentially confounding age-related changes in expanded clonotypes. Because profiling used bulk unsorted PBMCs, naive and antigen-experienced compartments could not be compared conclusively. Total diversity estimates from one million sequenced T cells were considered lower bounds and underestimates. A strong correlation was found between observed TCR beta diversity and the percentage of naive T cells measured by flow cytometry.

The germline V end is reduced by 6 bases and the J end by 4 bases; junction bases left unmatched: 6. Looking up the germline V gene (reference sequence) yields CDR1 LGHDT and CDR2 YNNKEL. Its CDR3 holds 15 amino acids, cysteine through phenylalanine. Only the CDR3 region is kept as DNA, spanning 45 bases read in frame from base 1. This clonotype was counted between two and nine times. Which antigen it targets is not known. One base away there is no much larger clone; base qualities are not given. Donors were a few dozen systemically healthy Caucasian individuals from Russia aged roughly 6 to 90 years. Each donor gave approximately 9.3 milliliters of peripheral blood, collected into EDTA-treated Vacutainer tubes. Ficoll-Paque density-gradient centrifugation was used to isolate PBMCs, with at least 6.5 million per sample. Total RNA was extracted from PBMCs with Trizol reagent, with at least 5.5 micrograms obtained per sample. Naive CD45RAhigh/CD27high T cell percentages were measured by flow cytometry on a PBMC aliquot from every donor.

The method was 5' RACE. The data were produced on an Illumina HiSeq 2500. A second PCR of roughly 7 to 11 cycles was performed with a sample-barcoded 5' primer and a J-beta primer mix. A unique molecular identifier was introduced onto each TCR beta cDNA molecule by a template-switch 5' adaptor carrying 12 random nucleotides. Each sample yielded at least 2.5 million CDR3-containing paired-end reads. First-strand cDNA was synthesized from all RNA with the Mint cDNA synthesis kit, primed by a TRBC-specific oligonucleotide. After uracil-DNA glycosylase treatment, a first 18-cycle PCR used universal primers M1SS and BC2_uni_R on all cDNA. The source study handled its data this way. For normalization, 1 million high-quality reads, each with a distinct molecular identifier, were randomly selected from each sample. Instead of being binned into consensus sequences, reads that shared molecular identifiers were thrown out. MiTCR, set to a Q25 quality threshold and the strictest error-elimination algorithm, was used for CDR3 identification, clonotype clustering and error correction. A nonparametric unseen species model with Euler transformation was used to estimate lower-bound total TCR beta diversity. TCRdb reprocessing: public reads trimmed at Q25 with fastp, clones called with MiXCR, in-frame beta chains kept. Under each unique CDR3 protein, matching rows form one entry showing the most common genes and DNA. TCRdb's processing, not the study's, gives the V and J calls here. This sample gives 850,000 to 1,000,000 distinct CDR3 sequences in total; around 48% of them show up just once. The top ten hold around 15% of the sample.

Specimen: blood. The receptor comes from a man aged 30-40 years in good health. The rearranged segments are TRBV3-1 and TRBJ2-3; 11 junctional bases match TRBD1. The CDR3 region: CASSRTGGVSDTQYF. DNA sequence: TGTGCCAGCAGTCGGACAGGGGGCGTTTCAGATACGCAGTATTTT.